This passage covers 22 T cell receptor beta chains from one sample sequenced in a study of blood T cell repertoires in COVID-19. The assay was immunoSEQ multiplex PCR, and TCRdb's table has in-frame clones only and misses some. The sample lists about 300,000 clones, over 75% occurring once. Material: PBMCs or T cells enriched from blood (not recorded which). The receptors were gathered from a woman under 30 who had recovered from COVID-19.

V usage is TRBV18 and J usage is TRBJ1-6, with D possibly being TRBD1 (6 bases). V dropped 1 base and J dropped 7 bases, with 11 bases sitting between them. Germline assignment: CDR1 KGHSH and CDR2 LQKENI. The CDR3 is 15 residues long. The CDR3 loop reads CASSPQTGENSPLHF. CDR3 nucleotides: TGTGCCAGCTCACCACAGACAGGTGAAAATTCACCCCTCCACTTT.

The rearrangement links TRBV7-9 to TRBJ2-7; TRBD2 might be the D (6 bases). Per germline, CDR1 SEHNR and CDR2 FQNEAQ (reference sequence). The CDR3 spans 14 residues. Between the trimmed V and J ends, which lost 4 bases and 7 bases, there was a span of 17 bases. The CDR3 region is CASSSFRGLGEQYF. CDR3 nucleotides: TGTGCCAGCAGCTCCTTCCGGGGACTTGGGGAGCAGTACTTC.

This CDR3 reads CASSHSGRGGTYNEQFF. The CDR3 DNA reads as TGTGCCAGCAGCCATAGCGGGCGAGGAGGTACGTACAATGAGCAGTTCTTC. The rearrangement joins TRBV9 to TRBJ2-1; 7 nucleotides align to TRBD2. The junction had 14 bases not matched to a gene; V was cut back by 4 bases and J by 4 bases. The CDR3 extends over 17 amino acids. Germline V lookup: CDR1 SGDLS, CDR2 YYNGEE.

The chain employs TRBV30 and TRBJ2-7; D not resolved. Germline V CDR1 and CDR2: GTSNPN, SVGIG (reference sequence). The length of the CDR3 is 12 residues. With 3 bases removed from V and 3 bases from J, the gap between germline ends came to 9 bases. CDR3 loop: CAWSQIGYEQYF. In nucleotides, the CDR3 is TGTGCCTGGAGCCAAATCGGCTACGAGCAGTACTTC.

J is TRBJ1-3 and V is TRBV5-1; D is unresolved. Germline V gene lookup returns CDR1 SGHRS and CDR2 YFSETQ. The CDR3 has 15 residues. V lost 0 bases, J lost 7 bases, and 14 bases lay in between. In nucleotides, the CDR3 is TGCGCCAGCAGCTTGGAGGGCCGAAGCGGGAACACCATATATTTT. Its protein product is CASSLEGRSGNTIYF.

This chain links TRBV10-3 with TRBJ1-2, with 8 bases matching TRBD1. CDR1 and CDR2 from the germline V gene are ENHRY and SYGVKD. The CDR3 totals 16 residues. J gave up 2 bases and V 0 bases, and 5 bases lay outside the gene matches. CDR3 protein: CAISESRQGMNYGYTF. The CDR3 nucleotides read TGTGCCATCAGTGAGTCCCGACAGGGGATGAACTATGGCTACACCTTC.

The chain is built from TRBV9 and TRBJ2-1; D perhaps matches TRBD1 (6 bases). Germline loops: CDR1 SGDLS, CDR2 YYNGEE. V lost 3 bases and J lost 1, with 14 bases in between. This CDR3 has 16 amino acids. The DNA for the CDR3 is TGTGCCAGCAGCGCCCCTTCCCAGGGGTCCTACAATGAGCAGTTCTTC. This codes for CASSAPSQGSYNEQFF. The full variable domain, completed using reference TRBV9 and TRBJ2-1, is DSGVTQTPKHLITATGQRVTLRCSPRSGDLSVYWYQQSLDQGLQFLIQYYNGEERAKGNILERFSAQQFPDLHSELNLSSLELGDSALYFCASSAPSQGSYNEQFFGPGTRLTVL.

The chain carries TRBV28 and TRBJ1-1; D might be TRBD1 (6 bases). The V and J ends lost 7 bases and 1 base respectively, with 16 bases between them. CDR1 is MDHEN and CDR2 is SYDVKM in the germline V gene. This CDR3 is built from 15 residues. This chain's CDR3 is CASTTWGHQNTEAFF. The DNA for the CDR3 is TGTGCCAGCACCACTTGGGGACACCAGAACACTGAAGCTTTCTTT.

The genes are TRBV7-8 and TRBJ2-2; unclear D gene. V lost 3 bases and J 1 base, leaving 6 bases between the germline ends. The CDR3 is 14 residues long. Per germline, CDR1 SGHVS and CDR2 FQNEAQ. The CDR3 nucleotides read TGTGCCAGCAGCTTGCGCCGGAACACCGGGGAGCTGTTTTTT. Amino acids: CASSLRRNTGELFF.

The chain uses TRBV28 and TRBJ2-7; the D gene is possibly TRBD1 (6 bases). The CDR3 length is 13 residues. Germline V CDR1 and CDR2: MDHEN, SYDVKM. V shed 5 bases and J shed 3 bases, with 11 bases lying between them. CDR3 in DNA: TGTGCCAGCAGTCTACAGGGTTTCTACGAGCAGTACTTC. Translation gives CASSLQGFYEQYF.

The chain links TRBV15 to TRBJ2-1, with D perhaps TRBD2 (7 bases). CDR3 length equals 15 residues. Trimming removed 3 bases from V and 9 bases from J, with 18 bases in between. Germline lookup yields CDR1 LNHNV and CDR2 YYDKDF (reference sequence). CDR3 in amino acids: CATSSPQGGGGEQFF. The CDR3 nucleotides are TGTGCCACCAGCAGCCCCCAGGGAGGGGGGGGTGAGCAGTTCTTC.

This clone showed up just once. V usage is TRBV28 and J usage is TRBJ2-3; TRBD1 matches at 10 bases. Germline CDR1 MDHEN, CDR2 SYDVKM. The CDR3 extends over 14 amino acids. The V gene end was trimmed by 5 bases and the J gene end by 9 bases; junction bases not matched to a gene: 8. CDR3: CASSTRDRGRTQYF. Here the CDR3 DNA reads TGTGCCAGCAGTACGCGGGACAGGGGTAGAACGCAGTATTTT.

The chain links TRBV27 to TRBJ2-7; 11 positions match TRBD2. This CDR3 has 14 residues. Germline V gene sequence: CDR1 MNHEY, CDR2 SMNVEV (reference sequence). With V trimmed by 6 bases and J by 2 bases, 3 bases remained unmatched. CDR3 sequence reads: CASRGLAETYEQYF. The CDR3 DNA is TGTGCCAGCAGGGGACTAGCGGAAACCTACGAGCAGTACTTC.

This sequence joins TRBV4-1 and TRBJ1-3; 7 nucleotides line up with TRBD1. The trim removed 4 bases at V and 5 bases at J, leaving 5 bases unmatched. The CDR3 totals 14 residues. Germline V gene lookup returns CDR1 MGHRA and CDR2 YSYEKL. The CDR3 DNA reads TGCGCCAGCAGCCCCCGGGACAGCCGAAACACCATATATTTT. It specifies CASSPRDSRNTIYF.

The rearrangement uses TRBV29-1 and TRBJ2-1; D is unclear. The V gene lost 5 bases and the J gene lost 4 bases, with 15 bases spanning the gap. The CDR3 consists of 14 residues. Per germline, CDR1 SQVTM and CDR2 ANQGSEA. The CDR3 spells CSVYVFRIYNEQFF. The CDR3 region has the DNA TGCAGCGTTTATGTCTTCAGGATTTACAATGAGCAGTTCTTC.

The rearrangement uses TRBV10-2 and TRBJ1-5; D is ambiguous. Germline CDR1 reads WSHSY; CDR2 reads SAAADI. V lost 5 bases, J lost 7 bases, and 9 bases lay in between. This CDR3 region has 12 residues. The CDR3 sequence is CASSPNRQPQHF. The CDR3 DNA is TGCGCCAGCAGTCCGAATCGGCAGCCCCAGCATTTT.

The chain couples TRBV10-3 to TRBJ1-3, with 12 bases fitting TRBD1. V lost 2 bases, J lost 3 bases, and 8 bases stayed unmatched. Germline V CDR1 and CDR2: ENHRY, SYGVKD. This CDR3 contains 18 residues. The CDR3 sequence: CAISETEGQGARGNTIYF. The CDR3 DNA sequence: TGTGCCATCAGTGAGACCGAGGGACAGGGGGCGCGTGGAAACACCATATATTTT.

This chain links TRBV29-1 with TRBJ1-1, with D hard to call. The CDR3 totals 13 residues. CDR1 and CDR2 (germline): SQVTM, ANQGSEA. Trimming pared 5 bases from V and 3 bases from J, leaving 13 bases between. The CDR3 DNA sequence: TGCAGCGTTCATCATAACGGGGACACTGAAGCTTTCTTT. Protein sequence: CSVHHNGDTEAFF.

The J gene is TRBJ1-4, the V gene TRBV15; D remains unclear. Germline loops: CDR1 LNHNV, CDR2 YYDKDF (reference sequence). Trimming cost V 1 base and J 5 bases, with 11 bases left between them. The CDR3 has 15 residues. The CDR3 loop is CATSRVGGQNEKLFF. The CDR3 DNA follows: TGTGCCACCAGCAGAGTGGGAGGTCAGAATGAAAAACTGTTTTTT.

V and J are TRBV24-1 and TRBJ2-1; 7 bases line up with TRBD2. Germline lookup yields CDR1 KGHDR and CDR2 SFDVKD. The CDR3 runs to 15 residues. The trim removed 5 bases at V and 6 bases at J, leaving 9 bases unmatched. The CDR3 coding sequence is TGTGCCACCAGTGGACAAGCGGGAATCGGCAATGAGCAGTTCTTC. Translated, it gives CATSGQAGIGNEQFF.

V is TRBV6-5 and J is TRBJ2-7; D may be TRBD2 (5 bases). The CDR3 spans 14 residues. V was clipped by 5 bases and J by 2 bases, with 13 bases between them. The germline V gene has CDR1 MNHEY and CDR2 SVGAGI. CDR3 DNA sequence: TGTGCCAGCAGTCACGGGGTGGTAACCTACGAGCAGTACTTC. Translated: CASSHGVVTYEQYF.

The chain employs TRBV19 and TRBJ2-7; D is possibly TRBD1 (5 bases). CDR3 size: 13 residues. In germline, CDR1 is LNHDA, CDR2 SQIVND (reference sequence). V was clipped by 3 bases and J by 3 bases, with 9 bases between them. As DNA, the CDR3 is TGTGCCAGTAGTATGGGGCTTAACTACGAGCAGTACTTC. It translates to CASSMGLNYEQYF.